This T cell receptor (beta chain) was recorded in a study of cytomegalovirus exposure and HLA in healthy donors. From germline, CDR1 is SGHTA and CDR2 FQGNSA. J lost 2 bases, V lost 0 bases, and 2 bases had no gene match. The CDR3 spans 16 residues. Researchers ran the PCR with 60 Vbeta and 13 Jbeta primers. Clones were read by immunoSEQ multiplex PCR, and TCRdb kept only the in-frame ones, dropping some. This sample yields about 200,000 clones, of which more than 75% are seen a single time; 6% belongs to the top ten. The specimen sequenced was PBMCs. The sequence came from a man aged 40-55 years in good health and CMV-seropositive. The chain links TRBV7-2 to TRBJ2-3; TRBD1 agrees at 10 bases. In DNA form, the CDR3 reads TGTGCCAGCAGCTTAGCGGGGACAGGGGCCACAGATACGCAGTATTTT. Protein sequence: CASSLAGTGATDTQYF. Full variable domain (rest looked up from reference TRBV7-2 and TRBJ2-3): GAGVSQSPSNKVTEKGKDVELRCDPISGHTALYWYRQSLGQGLEFLIYFQGNSAPDKSGLPSDRFSAERTGGSVSTLTIQRTQQEDSAVYLCASSLAGTGATDTQYFGPGTRLTVL.